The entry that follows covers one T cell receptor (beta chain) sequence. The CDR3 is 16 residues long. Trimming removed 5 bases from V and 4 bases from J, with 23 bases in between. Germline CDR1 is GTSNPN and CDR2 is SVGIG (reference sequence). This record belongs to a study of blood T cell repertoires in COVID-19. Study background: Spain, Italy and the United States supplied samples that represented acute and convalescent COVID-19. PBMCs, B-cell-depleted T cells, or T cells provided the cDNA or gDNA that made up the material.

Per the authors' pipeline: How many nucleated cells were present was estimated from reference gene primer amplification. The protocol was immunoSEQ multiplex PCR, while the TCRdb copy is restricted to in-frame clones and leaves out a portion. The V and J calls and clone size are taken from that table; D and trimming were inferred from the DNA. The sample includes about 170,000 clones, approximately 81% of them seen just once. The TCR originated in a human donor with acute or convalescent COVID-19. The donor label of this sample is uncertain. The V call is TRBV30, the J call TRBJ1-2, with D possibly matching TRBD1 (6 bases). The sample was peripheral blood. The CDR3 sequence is CAWGTGGRLPPYGYTF. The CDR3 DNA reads TGTGCCTGGGGAACGGGGGGGCGCTTACCCCCCTATGGCTACACCTTC.